This passage covers 18 T cell receptor beta chains from one sample sequenced in a study of OX40 agonist ivuxolimab in advanced cancers. Repertoires were generated with immunoSEQ multiplex PCR, while TCRdb's copy carries only in-frame clones and drops some. The repertoire includes 50,000 to 75,000 clones, 75% to 90% of them detected once, and roughly 3.3% sits in the top ten. Sequencing was performed on CD4+ or CD8+ T cells sorted from blood, taken in a trial of the OX40 agonist ivuxolimab. Receptor source: an adult with an advanced solid tumor such as melanoma, head and neck, liver or kidney cancer.

This chain links TRBV6-1 with TRBJ2-2; D gene ambiguous. Germline-derived CDR1 and CDR2 are MNHNS and SASEGT. This CDR3 comprises 15 residues. V was pared by 2 bases and J by 0 bases, with 7 bases between. The CDR3 here is CASSERLTNTGELFF. The CDR3, as DNA: TGTGCCAGCAGTGAACGACTTACGAACACCGGGGAGCTGTTTTTT.

The chain uses TRBV7-2 and TRBJ2-3, with 11 bases that match TRBD2. Unmatched junction bases numbered 5, after V lost 2 bases and J lost 1 base. The CDR3 spans 17 residues. The germline gives CDR1 SGHTA, CDR2 FQGNSA. The CDR3 here is CASSLTPTSGGTDTQYF. The CDR3 DNA sequence: TGTGCCAGCAGCTTAACCCCGACTAGCGGGGGCACAGATACGCAGTATTTT.

In regard to this clone: Germline and junction disagree at one end, which may indicate a read error. The rearrangement uses TRBV7-7 and TRBJ2-7; TRBD1 matches at 10 bases. Germline V gene data show CDR1 as SSHAT and CDR2 as FNYEAQ (reference sequence). The CDR3 has 15 amino acids. The CDR3 bases are TGTGCTAGCAGCCTGCGGACAGGGGGGTCCTACGAGCAGTACTTC. Translation: CASSLRTGGSYEQYF.

J is TRBJ2-1 and V is TRBV29-1, with 9 positions matching TRBD1. The CDR3 is 14 amino acids. The trim removed 3 bases at V and 5 bases at J, leaving 5 bases unmatched. CDR1 is SQVTM, CDR2 ANQGSEA, per germline. CDR3 in DNA: TGCAGCGTTGAGGGGGGACAGGGCAACAATGAGCAGTTCTTC. Its translation is CSVEGGQGNNEQFF.

The chain uses TRBV11-1 and TRBJ2-7, with TRBD1 identical over 9 bases. The V and J ends lost 5 bases and 5 bases, in that order; junction bases with no gene match: 10. The CDR3 covers 15 residues. The germline CDR1 and CDR2 sequences are SGHAT and FQDESV (reference sequence). This CDR3 is CASSRKGQGRNEQYF. CDR3 nucleotide sequence: TGTGCCAGCAGCCGAAAAGGACAGGGGCGCAACGAGCAGTACTTC.

This clone occurred a few times. The chain links TRBV6-1 to TRBJ1-2; D may be TRBD1 (5 bases). This CDR3 has 13 amino acids. Trimming left V 5 bases short and J 5 bases short, with 12 bases between. Germline loops: CDR1 MNHNS, CDR2 SASEGT. The CDR3 DNA follows: TGTGCCAGCAGTCCGGGGGTCCGTTATGGCTACACCTTC. Translating gives CASSPGVRYGYTF.

Written as DNA, the CDR3 is TGTGCCGCTTCAGGGTACACTGAAGCTTTCTTT. Translation: CAASGYTEAFF. The V call is TRBV10-3, the J call TRBJ1-1; D may be TRBD1 (5 bases). The germline CDR1 and CDR2 sequences are ENHRY and SYGVKD. This CDR3 is 11 amino acids long. Trimming took 11 bases from V and 3 from J, leaving 10 bases between them.

This chain connects TRBV7-3 to TRBJ2-3, with D perhaps given as TRBD1 or TRBD2 (5 bases each). The germline CDR1 and CDR2 sequences are SGHTA and FQGTGA. V was cut by 7 bases and J by 4 bases, with 27 bases left in between. The CDR3 contains 18 residues. CDR3 loop: CASISPVRDGRDADTQYF. Written as DNA, the CDR3 is TGTGCCAGCATCTCCCCCGTACGGGACGGCCGAGACGCAGATACGCAGTATTTT.

This chain uses TRBV4-1 with TRBJ2-6; 11 bases fit TRBD1. The ends lost 2 bases at V and 0 bases at J; junction bases unmatched: 6. The length of the CDR3 is 19 residues. CDR1 and CDR2 (germline): MGHRA, YSYEKL. The chain's CDR3 is CASSQIGTGGNSGANVLTF. CDR3 nucleotide sequence: TGCGCCAGCAGCCAAATAGGGACAGGGGGAAACTCTGGGGCCAACGTCCTGACTTTC.

The chain recombines TRBV19 with TRBJ2-2, with 8 bases fitting TRBD1. The CDR3 loop spans 14 amino acids. After removal of 6 bases from V and 5 bases from J, the junction contained 5 bases not matched to a gene. From germline, CDR1 is LNHDA and CDR2 SQIVND (reference sequence). CDR3 residues: CASRSTGETGELFF. CDR3 DNA: TGTGCCAGTAGATCGACAGGGGAAACCGGGGAGCTGTTTTTT.

CDR3 region: CASGPASEGPGEQYF. DNA of the CDR3: TGTGCCAGCGGGCCCGCCTCGGAGGGGCCAGGGGAGCAGTACTTC. The chain uses TRBV28 and TRBJ2-7; possibly TRBD2 for D (6 bases). Trimming shortened V by 8 bases and J by 7 bases, and 24 bases separated the two germline ends. This CDR3 is 15 amino acids long. Germline V gene sequence: CDR1 MDHEN, CDR2 SYDVKM.

The CDR3 DNA sequence: TGCGCCAGCAGCTTGACCGGGACAGGGGGCGCCGAGCAGTACTTC. Translated: CASSLTGTGGAEQYF. The genes are TRBV5-1 and TRBJ2-7, with TRBD1 identical over 12 bases. The CDR3 has 15 residues. Losses at the gene ends were 1 base for V and 6 bases for J; bases not matched to a gene: 5. Germline CDR1 reads SGHRS; CDR2 reads YFSETQ.

The sample holds a few counts of this clone. V gene TRBV12-5 combines with J gene TRBJ1-1, with a tentative D call TRBD1 (5 bases). Looked up from germline, CDR1 is LGHNT and CDR2 is FRNRAP. Trimming took off 6 bases at V and 6 bases at J, with 17 bases between the two ends. CDR3 size: 14 residues. This CDR3 is CASGSNPGKAEAFF. The DNA of the CDR3 is TGTGCTAGTGGGTCGAATCCAGGGAAGGCTGAAGCTTTCTTT.

This clone was detected only a few times. J is TRBJ1-6 and V is TRBV5-6; D is undetermined. CDR1 is SGHDT and CDR2 is YYEEEE in the germline V gene. The V end was cut by 0 bases, the J end by 5 bases, with 9 bases between. The CDR3 spans 15 residues. CDR3 amino acids: CASSLAGGNNSPLHF. The CDR3, as DNA: TGTGCCAGCAGCTTGGCGGGCGGTAATAATTCACCCCTCCACTTT. Using reference TRBV5-6 and TRBJ1-6 for the parts outside the CDR3, the full variable domain is DAGVTQSPTHLIKTRGQQVTLRCSPKSGHDTVSWYQQALGQGPQFIFQYYEEEERQRGNFPDRFSGHQFPNYSSELNVNALLLGDSALYLCASSLAGGNNSPLHFGNGTRLTVT.

The chain uses TRBV5-8 and TRBJ1-5; the D is unclear. Trimming removed 0 bases at V and 0 bases at J, with 10 bases between. Per germline, CDR1 SGHTS and CDR2 YDEGEE. The CDR3 sequence is 16 residues long. This CDR3 reads CASSLEFGVSNQPQHF. Here the CDR3 DNA reads TGTGCCAGCAGCTTGGAATTTGGGGTTAGCAATCAGCCCCAGCATTTT.

This clone was detected a few times. The CDR3 here is CASNPQGAGYEQYF. As DNA, the CDR3 is TGTGCCAGCAACCCGCAGGGGGCTGGGTACGAGCAGTACTTC. The V gene is TRBV6-5, the J gene TRBJ2-7; 8 bases are shared with TRBD1. CDR1 is MNHEY and CDR2 is SVGAGI in the germline V gene. V gave up 7 bases and J gave up 4 bases; unmatched junction bases: 9. The CDR3 runs to 14 residues.

The chain links TRBV7-2 to TRBJ1-6; D gene ambiguous. The CDR3 loop spans 12 amino acids. Germline V gives CDR1 SGHTA, CDR2 FQGNSA. V lost 2 bases and J lost 4, with 0 bases in between. The DNA for the CDR3 is TGTGCCAGCAGCTTATATAATTCACCCCTCCACTTT. Its translation is CASSLYNSPLHF.

This chain joins TRBV30 and TRBJ2-7; 9 nucleotides match TRBD1. The CDR3 is 14 residues long. Germline V gene data show CDR1 as GTSNPN and CDR2 as SVGIG (reference sequence). Germline trimming cut 3 bases from V and 5 bases from J; bases unmatched to any gene: 8. The CDR3 coding sequence is TGTGCCTGGAGCTCAACAGGGGGCTTCAACGAGCAGTACTTC. This gives the protein CAWSSTGGFNEQYF.